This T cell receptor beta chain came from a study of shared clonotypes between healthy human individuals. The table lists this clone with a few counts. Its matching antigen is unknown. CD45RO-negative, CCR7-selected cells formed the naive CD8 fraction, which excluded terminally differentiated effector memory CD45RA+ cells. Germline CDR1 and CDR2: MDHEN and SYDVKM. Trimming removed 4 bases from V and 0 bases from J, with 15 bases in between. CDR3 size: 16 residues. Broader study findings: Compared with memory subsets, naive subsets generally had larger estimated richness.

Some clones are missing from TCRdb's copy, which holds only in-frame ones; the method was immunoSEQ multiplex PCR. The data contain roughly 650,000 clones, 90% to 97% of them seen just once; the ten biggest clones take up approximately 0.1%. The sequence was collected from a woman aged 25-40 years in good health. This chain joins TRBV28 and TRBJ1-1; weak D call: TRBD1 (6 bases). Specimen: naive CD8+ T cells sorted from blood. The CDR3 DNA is TGTGCCAGCAGTTCCTACCTGACAGGCATGAACACTGAAGCTTTCTTT. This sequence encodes CASSSYLTGMNTEAFF.